The entry below gives a single T cell receptor (beta chain) sequence along with its context. The source of the sample is a study of blood T cell repertoires in COVID-19. Study background: PBMCs, B-cell-depleted T cells, or T cells were the source of the cDNA or gDNA that made up the material.

Produced via immunoSEQ multiplex PCR; TCRdb's table is partial and in-frame only. This repertoire shows around 250,000 clones, 75% to 90% found once; its top ten account for under 2.5%. Cohort 3 recovery required two negative PCRs, clearance, or symptom resolution. There are 15 residues in the CDR3. The germline V gene encodes CDR1 GTSNPN and CDR2 SVGIG (reference sequence). The V segment lost 2 bases and the J segment 7 bases; nucleotides outside the gene matches: 6. The receptor's source is a woman aged 50 to 60 who had recovered from COVID-19. Sequencing was carried out using PBMCs or T cells enriched from blood (not recorded which). The J gene is TRBJ1-6, the V gene TRBV30, with 9 nucleotides matching TRBD1. The CDR3 sequence: CAWSTRDRVNSPLHF. CDR3 bases: TGTGCCTGGAGTACGCGGGACAGGGTGAATTCACCCCTCCACTTT.